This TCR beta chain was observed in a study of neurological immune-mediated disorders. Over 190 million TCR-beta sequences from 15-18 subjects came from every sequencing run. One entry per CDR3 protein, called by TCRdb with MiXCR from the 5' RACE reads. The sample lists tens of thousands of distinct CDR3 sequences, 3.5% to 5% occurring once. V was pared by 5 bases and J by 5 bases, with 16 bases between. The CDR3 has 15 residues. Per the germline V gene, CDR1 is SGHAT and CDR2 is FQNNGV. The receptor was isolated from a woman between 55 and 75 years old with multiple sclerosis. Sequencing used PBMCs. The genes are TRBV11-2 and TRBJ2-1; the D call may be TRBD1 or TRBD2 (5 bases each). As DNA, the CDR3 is TGTGCCAGCAGCCAAGCATGGGGGAACCACAATGAGCAGTTCTTC. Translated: CASSQAWGNHNEQFF.